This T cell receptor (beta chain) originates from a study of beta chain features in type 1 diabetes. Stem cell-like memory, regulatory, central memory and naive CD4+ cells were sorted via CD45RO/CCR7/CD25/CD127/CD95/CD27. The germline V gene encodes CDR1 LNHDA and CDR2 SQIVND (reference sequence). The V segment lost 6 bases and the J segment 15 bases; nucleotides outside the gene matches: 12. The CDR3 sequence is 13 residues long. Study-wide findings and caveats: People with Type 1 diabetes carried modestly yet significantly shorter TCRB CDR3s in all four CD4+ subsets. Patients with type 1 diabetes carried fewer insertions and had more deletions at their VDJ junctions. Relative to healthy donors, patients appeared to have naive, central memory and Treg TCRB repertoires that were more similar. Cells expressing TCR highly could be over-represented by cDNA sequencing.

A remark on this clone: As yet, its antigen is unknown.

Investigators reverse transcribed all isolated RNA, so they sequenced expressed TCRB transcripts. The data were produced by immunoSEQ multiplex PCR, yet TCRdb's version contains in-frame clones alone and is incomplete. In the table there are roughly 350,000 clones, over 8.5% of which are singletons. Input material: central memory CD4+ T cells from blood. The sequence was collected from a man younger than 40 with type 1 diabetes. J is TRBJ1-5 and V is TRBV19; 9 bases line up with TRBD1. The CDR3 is CASRRDRAQVGHF. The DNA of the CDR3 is TGTGCCAGTAGGCGGGACAGGGCTCAAGTTGGGCATTTT.